This TCR beta chain was sequenced for a study of blood T cell repertoires in COVID-19. Overall study context: Spain, Italy and the United States supplied samples that represented acute and convalescent COVID-19. Sample material is recorded as cDNA or gDNA derived from T cells, B-cell-depleted T cells, or PBMCs.

This clone has only one observation. Only in-frame clones appear in the TCRdb table, and some are missing; sequencing was by immunoSEQ multiplex PCR. The table lists 120,000 to 150,000 clones, about nine tenths of them singletons. The CDR3 runs 15 residues. V trimming: 3 bases; J trimming: 5 bases; junction bases outside the gene matches: 8. The germline CDR1 and CDR2 sequences are GTSNPN and SVGIG (reference sequence). The chain couples TRBV30 to TRBJ2-7; 12 nucleotides match TRBD1. This clonotype was obtained from a human donor in a cohort sampled during active COVID-19. Sample: peripheral blood. In nucleotides, the CDR3 is TGTGCCTGGAGGGGTCTGGGACAGGGGGCGAACGAGCAGTACTTC. Translated, it gives CAWRGLGQGANEQYF.